This T cell receptor (beta chain) is drawn from a study of beta chain features in type 1 diabetes. Looking at the study overall: The number of sorted cells examined across all samples was around 98 million.

Every bit of the isolated RNA underwent reverse transcription, so sequencing read expressed TCRB transcripts. The repertoire was sequenced with immunoSEQ multiplex PCR; TCRdb's copy has only in-frame clones and lacks some. The sample has more than 300,000 clones, over 7% seen once. Each of the CD4+ naive, central memory, regulatory and stem cell-like memory populations was sorted via CD45RO/CCR7/CD25/CD127/CD95/CD27. This CDR3 contains 14 residues. CDR1 is SGHTA and CDR2 is FQGNSA in the germline V gene. The V end was cut by 4 bases, the J end by 4 bases, with 11 bases between. A note on this clone: What it binds is unknown.

Broader study findings: Cells expressing TCR highly could be over-represented by cDNA sequencing. In every one of the four CD4+ subsets, TCRB CDR3s were moderately but significantly shorter in Type 1 diabetes patients.

This chain uses TRBV7-2 with TRBJ2-1; tentative D call: TRBD2 (5 bases). The clonotype comes from a man aged 25 to 40 with type 1 diabetes. Sequences were obtained from central memory CD4+ T cells from blood. CDR3 DNA sequence: TGTGCCAGCAGCTCATCCCCGGGGTACAATGAGCAGTTCTTC. Amino acid sequence: CASSSSPGYNEQFF.